The rows below give T cell receptor beta chains drawn from one sample of a study of Graves' ophthalmopathy and Graves' hyperthyroidism. TCRdb independently ran MiXCR on the multiplex PCR reads; one entry per CDR3 protein. Seen here are some 47,000 distinct CDR3 sequences, 50% observed once, and the top ten hold approximately 23%. The specimen was peripheral blood. The origin of the receptors is an adult man with Graves' ophthalmopathy. CDR3s include the opening cysteine and the closing phenylalanine or tryptophan. D genes are given only for firm matches. The size of a clone is reported for some rows only, either as once, few or many, or as a class for expanded clones.

v_call	d_call	j_call	clone_size	cdr3_nt	cdr3_aa
TRBV3-1	TRBD2	TRBJ2-1	many	TGTGCCAGCAGACCAGGACTAGCGGGAGGGGTTTCGCATGAGCAGTTCTTC	CASRPGLAGGVSHEQFF
TRBV5-1	NA	TRBJ2-7	NA	TGCGCCAGCAGCTTGGTTGCAGGGCTAGCCGTCTACGAGCAGTACTTC	CASSLVAGLAVYEQYF
TRBV15	TRBD2	TRBJ2-1	NA	TGTGCCACCAGCAGAGAGGTAGCGGGTTTGGATGAGCAGTTCTTC	CATSREVAGLDEQFF
TRBV7-2	NA	TRBJ2-3	few	TGTGCCAGCAGCTTAGAGGCCGTCACTAGCACAGATACGCAGTATTTT	CASSLEAVTSTDTQYF
TRBV7-2	NA	TRBJ2-3	few	TGTGCCAGCACCCACTTCTCCACAGATACGCAGTATTTT	CASTHFSTDTQYF
TRBV20-1	NA	TRBJ1-5	NA	TGCAGTGCTAGAGTTAGCGGGGCGAACACCGCGAATCAGCCCCAGCATTTT	CSARVSGANTANQPQHF
TRBV6-1	TRBD2	TRBJ2-2	NA	TGTGCCAGCAGTTTATCGCGGGGGGTCGTCACCGGGGAGCTGTTTTTT	CASSLSRGVVTGELFF
TRBV15	NA	TRBJ2-1	NA	TGTGCCACCAGCAGAGAACGCAATGAGCGGCAGTTCTTC	CATSRERNERQFF
TRBV15	NA	TRBJ1-1	NA	TGTGCCACCAGCAGAGATTTTCGGGCGAGTACCACTGAAGCTTTCTTT	CATSRDFRASTTEAFF
TRBV11-2	NA	TRBJ2-1	many	TGTGCCAGCAGCTTAGGGGGCTGGGGTAGGCCTGAGCAGTTCTTC	CASSLGGWGRPEQFF
TRBV20-1	NA	TRBJ1-3	NA	TGCAGTGCTAGAGATCTGAGGGGAACACTACTATCTGGAAACACCATATATTTT	CSARDLRGTLLSGNTIYF
TRBV20-1	NA	TRBJ2-3	NA	TGCAGTGCTAGAGCGTGGGGTCCTTCGAACAATGAGCAGTATTTT	CSARAWGPSNNEQYF
TRBV3-1	NA	TRBJ1-2	many	TGTGCCAGCAGCCCAGTAGTCCGGGACTATGGCTACACCTTC	CASSPVVRDYGYTF
TRBV2	TRBD2	TRBJ2-3	NA	TGTGCCAGCAGTTCCGGGACTAGCGGGAGGGCAATGGGCACAGATACGCAGTATTTT	CASSSGTSGRAMGTDTQYF
TRBV9	TRBD2	TRBJ2-2	NA	TGTGCCAGCAGCGATAGCGGGAGGGGCGACACCGGGGAGCTGTTTTTT	CASSDSGRGDTGELFF
TRBV20-1	NA	TRBJ1-2	NA	TGCAGTGCTAGCAGCGCACTGGATAACTATGGCTACACCTTC	CSASSALDNYGYTF
TRBV4-2	NA	TRBJ1-4	many	TGTGCCAGCAGCCAATCGACACCGGTAAAACTGTTTTTT	CASSQSTPVKLFF
TRBV6-5	NA	TRBJ2-2	NA	TGTGCCAGCAGTTACTTTTCGGGGGAGCTGTTTTTT	CASSYFSGELFF
TRBV5-8	TRBD1	TRBJ1-5	few	TGTGCCAGCAGCCGCTGGACAGGCAACAATCAGCCCCAGCATTTT	CASSRWTGNNQPQHF
TRBV28	NA	TRBJ2-5	many	TGTGCCAGCAGCCGAGAGCGCATAAACAAAGAGACCCAGTACTTC	CASSRERINKETQYF
TRBV5-5	NA	TRBJ2-7	many	TGTGCCAGCAGCTTGGACATCAACGAGCAGTACTTC	CASSLDINEQYF
TRBV2	NA	TRBJ1-2	medium-sized	TGTGCCAGCGGGAAGACTGCTTCGGGGACCTTC	CASGKTASGTF
TRBV4-1	NA	TRBJ2-7	NA	TGTGCCAGCAGCGAGAGAGACGAGCAGTACTTC	CASSERDEQYF
TRBV5-1	NA	TRBJ2-7	many	TGCGCCAGCAGCTTGGCCGGCAGGGAAGTCAACGAGCAGTACTTC	CASSLAGREVNEQYF
TRBV30	NA	TRBJ2-3	few	TGTGCCTGGAGCAAGGGGCGGACTAGCACAGATACGCAGTATTTT	CAWSKGRTSTDTQYF
TRBV20-1	NA	TRBJ1-5	NA	TGCAGTGCTAGAGGAGGCATGGGTAGCAATCAGCCCCAGCATTTT	CSARGGMGSNQPQHF
TRBV27	TRBD1	TRBJ2-7	many	TGTGCCAGGACAGGGGGCGAGGCCGAGCAGTACTTC	CARTGGEAEQYF
TRBV12-3/TRBV12-4	NA	TRBJ2-7	many	TGTGCCAGCACCCGAGGGGCTTCGGGCGAGCAGTACTTC	CASTRGASGEQYF
TRBV19	NA	TRBJ1-1	few	TGTGCCAGTAGTGGTGCAGGGCAAGCTTTCTTT	CASSGAGQAFF
TRBV5-4	NA	TRBJ1-2	NA	TGTGCCGGCAGCTTGTTGGTCTCCAGGGGAGATTATGGCTACACCTTC	CAGSLLVSRGDYGYTF
TRBV25-1	NA	TRBJ2-7	medium-sized	TGTGCCAGCAGTGAAGGGCGGGAGCAGTACTTC	CASSEGREQYF
TRBV28	NA	TRBJ1-2	many	TGTGCCAGCGCTACACGGAACTATGGCTACACCTTC	CASATRNYGYTF
TRBV9	NA	TRBJ2-3	NA	TGTGCCAGCAATAGACTAGTGGCGACAGATACGCAGTATTTT	CASNRLVATDTQYF